Shown below are 32 T cell receptor beta chains from a single sample sequenced in a study of control samples from healthy donors and cancer patients. The protocol was immunoSEQ multiplex PCR, while the TCRdb copy is restricted to in-frame clones and leaves out a portion. The sample consists of around 30,000 clones, about 94% of them appearing once. Material: PBMCs. The receptors stem from a man aged 40-49 years with colorectal cancer.

The chain carries TRBV29-1 and TRBJ1-4; TRBD1 agrees at 7 bases. This CDR3 spans 15 amino acids. Germline CDR1 and CDR2: SQVTM and ANQGSEA. Trimming took 1 base from V and 4 from J; bases not matched to a gene: 6. Written as DNA, the CDR3 is TGCAGCGTTGAAGGTCCCGGGACAGTTAATGAAAAACTGTTTTTT. Amino acid sequence: CSVEGPGTVNEKLFF. Combining the CDR3 with reference TRBV29-1 and TRBJ1-4 gives the whole variable domain SAVISQKPSRDICQRGTSLTIQCQVDSQVTMMFWYRQQPGQSLTLIATANQGSEATYESGFVIDKFPISRPNLTFSTLTVSNMSPEDSSIYLCSVEGPGTVNEKLFFGSGTQLSVL.

This chain joins TRBV6-1 and TRBJ1-1; D uncertain. This CDR3 region has 12 residues. Germline V gene lookup returns CDR1 MNHNS and CDR2 SASEGT. The germline V and J ends were trimmed by 2 bases and 10 bases, with 11 bases remaining between them. The CDR3 DNA sequence: TGTGCCAGCAGTGAATCGGGGAGGGCAGCTTTCTTT. This gives the protein CASSESGRAAFF.

The chain links TRBV3-1 (or the pseudogene TRBV3-2) to TRBJ1-2; 12 nucleotides line up with TRBD1. CDR1 is LGHDT and CDR2 is YNNKEL in the germline V gene (reference sequence). This CDR3 has 17 residues. The V gene end was trimmed by 0 bases and the J gene end by 7 bases; junction bases not matched to a gene: 9. The CDR3 DNA reads TGTGCCAGCAGCCAAGAGGTGGCGGGACAGGGGGCGCGTGGCTACACCTTC. This translates into CASSQEVAGQGARGYTF.

This clone was seen only once. The J gene is TRBJ1-2, the V gene TRBV19; 7 bases fit TRBD1. The CDR3 extends over 12 amino acids. Germline V gene data show CDR1 as LNHDA and CDR2 as SQIVND (reference sequence). V was pared by 10 bases and J by 4 bases, with 6 bases of the junction left unmatched. The DNA for the CDR3 is TGTGCCACCTCGACAGGGACCTATGGCTACACCTTC. This sequence encodes CATSTGTYGYTF.

This chain joins TRBV10-2 and TRBJ1-1, with D tentatively TRBD1 (5 bases). The germline V and J ends were trimmed by 3 bases and 1 base, with 18 bases remaining between them. The CDR3 length is 17 residues. In germline, CDR1 is WSHSY, CDR2 SAAADI. Here the CDR3 reads CASSDIRYQGSNTEAFF. CDR3 in DNA: TGCGCCAGCAGTGATATTAGGTATCAGGGCTCGAACACTGAAGCTTTCTTT.

V usage is TRBV5-4 and J usage is TRBJ2-2; unclear D gene. CDR1 and CDR2 (germline): SGHNT, YYREEE (reference sequence). CDR3 length equals 15 residues. V lost 4 bases and J lost 0, with 10 bases in between. This CDR3 is CASSPTTANTGELFF. The CDR3 nucleotides read TGTGCCAGCAGCCCCACCACCGCGAACACCGGGGAGCTGTTTTTT.

V and J are TRBV5-1 and TRBJ2-5; 7 nucleotides agree with TRBD2. Germline trimming cut 3 bases from V and 6 bases from J; bases unmatched to any gene: 11. CDR1 and CDR2 (germline): SGHRS, YFSETQ. The CDR3 contains 15 residues. Here the CDR3 reads CASSSTAGTMKTQYF. CDR3 in DNA: TGCGCCAGCAGCTCGACAGCGGGAACTATGAAGACCCAGTACTTC.

The chain carries TRBV5-1 and TRBJ2-3; TRBD2 aligns across 8 bases. Losses at the gene ends were 6 bases for V and 6 bases for J; bases not matched to a gene: 9. This CDR3 region has 14 residues. Looked up from germline, CDR1 is SGHRS and CDR2 is YFSETQ. The CDR3 protein is CASTDRGGKDTQYF. The CDR3 DNA follows: TGCGCCAGCACCGATCGGGGGGGCAAGGATACGCAGTATTTT.

The chain recombines TRBV5-1 with TRBJ1-2, with unresolved D. The CDR3 runs to 12 residues. The germline V and J ends were trimmed by 4 bases and 2 bases, with 6 bases remaining between them. Germline V gene data show CDR1 as SGHRS and CDR2 as YFSETQ. This chain's CDR3 is CASSLSNYGYTF. CDR3 sequence (DNA): TGCGCCAGCAGCCTGTCGAACTATGGCTACACCTTC.

V and J are TRBV7-8 and TRBJ2-2; weak D call: TRBD2 (5 bases). V was shortened by 1 base and J by 0 bases, with 9 bases between the two germline ends. Germline V CDR1 and CDR2: SGHVS, FQNEAQ. The CDR3 runs 16 residues. CDR3 sequence: CASSLGGQTNTGELFF. In nucleotides, the CDR3 is TGTGCCAGCAGCTTAGGAGGGCAGACGAACACCGGGGAGCTGTTTTTT.

The chain couples TRBV7-9 to TRBJ1-1, with no clear D. The CDR3 contains 12 residues. Trimming stripped 0 bases from V and 7 bases from J, with 6 bases between. CDR1 is SEHNR, CDR2 FQNEAQ, per germline (reference sequence). The CDR3 nucleotides read TGTGCCAGCAGCTTAGCTGGAGGTGAAGCTTTCTTT. Translation: CASSLAGGEAFF.

The chain couples TRBV11-2 to TRBJ1-1; the match to TRBD1 covers 7 bases. The CDR3 has 15 residues. Losses at the gene ends were 2 bases for V and 5 bases for J; bases not matched to a gene: 8. CDR1 is SGHAT, CDR2 FQNNGV, per germline. The CDR3: CASSLQPMTGTEAFF. The CDR3 DNA reads as TGTGCCAGCAGCTTACAACCGATGACAGGGACTGAAGCTTTCTTT.

The V gene is TRBV11-3, the J gene TRBJ1-4; TRBD1 might be the D (5 bases). Deletions cut 5 bases from V and 3 bases from J, with 13 bases between. The germline gives CDR1 SGHNT, CDR2 YENEEA. This CDR3 is 15 amino acids long. The CDR3 region has the DNA TGTGCCAGCAGCACCCGAGGGGCTCCTAATGAAAAACTGTTTTTT. It yields the protein CASSTRGAPNEKLFF.

In its sample, this clone was seen once. This chain links TRBV5-8 with TRBJ1-5; 7 positions match TRBD1. The ends lost 3 bases at V and 3 bases at J; junction bases unmatched: 3. Germline CDR1 and CDR2: SGHTS and YDEGEE. CDR3 length: 14 residues. The CDR3 coding sequence is TGTGCCAGCAGCTCGGGACAGATCAATCAGCCCCAGCATTTT. It translates to CASSSGQINQPQHF.

V gene TRBV3-1 (or the pseudogene TRBV3-2) combines with J gene TRBJ2-3; TRBD1 agrees at 7 bases. The CDR3 extends over 15 amino acids. Looked up from germline, CDR1 is LGHDT and CDR2 is YNNKEL (reference sequence). The ends lost 0 bases at V and 7 bases at J; junction bases unmatched: 7. The CDR3 loop is CASSQDYRGIYTQYF. CDR3 in DNA: TGTGCCAGCAGCCAAGACTACAGGGGCATATATACGCAGTATTTT.

The gene calls are TRBV11-2 and TRBJ2-7, with 8 bases identical to TRBD2. CDR1 and CDR2 (germline): SGHAT, FQNNGV. This CDR3 is 13 amino acids long. The ends lost 10 bases at V and 5 bases at J; junction bases unmatched: 10. The CDR3, as DNA: TGTGCCACCCGGGGGGGCTTCGTCCACGAGCAGTACTTC. Protein sequence: CATRGGFVHEQYF.

The rearrangement uses TRBV29-1 and TRBJ1-2, with D uncertain. The CDR3 covers 12 residues. Germline V gene data show CDR1 as SQVTM and CDR2 as ANQGSEA. V was trimmed by 1 base and J by 2 bases, leaving 5 bases between them. The CDR3 DNA is TGCAGCGTTGAAGGGCAGAACTATGGCTACACCTTC. The encoded protein is CSVEGQNYGYTF.

This chain connects TRBV2 to TRBJ2-7; tentatively, D is TRBD1 or TRBD2 (5 bases each). This CDR3 contains 15 residues. Germline CDR1 and CDR2: SNHLY and FYNNEI. V gave up 7 bases and J gave up 2 bases, with 18 bases separating them. CDR3 protein: CASTQQGTATYEQYF. CDR3 DNA: TGTGCCAGCACTCAACAAGGGACGGCGACCTACGAGCAGTACTTC. Using reference TRBV2 and TRBJ2-7 for the parts outside the CDR3, the full variable domain is EPEVTQTPSHQVTQMGQEVILRCVPISNHLYFYWYRQILGQKVEFLVSFYNNEISEKSEIFDDQFSVERPDGSNFTLKIRSTKLEDSAMYFCASTQQGTATYEQYFGPGTRLTVT.

For this clone: Other DNA sequences in the same sample also yield this CDR3. This rearrangement joins TRBV29-1 to TRBJ1-2; the D gene is possibly TRBD1 (5 bases). Trimming left V 1 base short and J 7 bases short, with 22 bases between. Germline loops: CDR1 SQVTM, CDR2 ANQGSEA. This CDR3 has 16 residues. The CDR3 loop reads CSVEVGSWGGRGGYTF. The CDR3 bases are TGCAGCGTTGAAGTGGGATCATGGGGGGGACGGGGTGGCTACACCTTC. Based on the CDR3 plus reference TRBV29-1 and TRBJ1-2, the full variable domain is SAVISQKPSRDICQRGTSLTIQCQVDSQVTMMFWYRQQPGQSLTLIATANQGSEATYESGFVIDKFPISRPNLTFSTLTVSNMSPEDSSIYLCSVEVGSWGGRGGYTFGSGTRLTVV.

This clone was found a few times. This chain uses TRBV7-6 with TRBJ1-4, with TRBD1 identical over 10 bases. The CDR3 runs to 18 residues. Germline V gene lookup returns CDR1 SGHVS and CDR2 FNYEAQ. V lost 2 bases and J lost 4; bases outside the gene matches: 10. The CDR3 protein is CASSLLVTGGAGNEKLFF. DNA of the CDR3: TGTGCCAGCAGCTTATTAGTGACAGGGGGCGCGGGTAATGAAAAACTGTTTTTT.

The chain is built from TRBV19 and TRBJ1-1; 7 positions agree with TRBD1. Germline loops: CDR1 LNHDA, CDR2 SQIVND (reference sequence). The CDR3 has 14 amino acids. V was pared by 7 bases and J by 0 bases, with 5 bases of the junction left unmatched. CDR3 coding DNA: TGTGCCAGTATGGACAGGACTATGAACACTGAAGCTTTCTTT. Translated: CASMDRTMNTEAFF.

This clone showed up just a few times. The rearrangement links TRBV7-8 to TRBJ1-5, with D tentatively TRBD1 (5 bases). The germline V and J ends were trimmed by 2 bases and 9 bases, with 14 bases remaining between them. Germline V lookup: CDR1 SGHVS, CDR2 FQNEAQ. CDR3 length: 14 residues. CDR3 coding DNA: TGTGCCAGCAGCTTATGGGGGGAAGTAGGGCCCCAGCATTTT. Residues: CASSLWGEVGPQHF.

The chain recombines TRBV6-5 with TRBJ1-1; D perhaps matches TRBD1 (5 bases). Germline V gene sequence: CDR1 MNHEY, CDR2 SVGAGI. This CDR3 contains 14 residues. V lost 0 bases to trimming and J lost 10 bases, with 15 bases between them. The CDR3 reads CASSYSGTGFGAFF. The DNA for the CDR3 is TGTGCCAGCAGTTACTCGGGAACAGGCTTTGGAGCTTTCTTT.

This clone was recorded only once. The chain combines TRBV3-1 (or the pseudogene TRBV3-2) with TRBJ1-1; D unresolved. The ends were cut back, 5 bases at V and 1 base at J, with 11 bases in the middle. The germline V gene has CDR1 LGHDT and CDR2 YNNKEL (reference sequence). The CDR3 totals 14 residues. The CDR3 bases are TGTGCCAGCAGCTCCCAACCAGGGAACACTGAAGCTTTCTTT. This translates into CASSSQPGNTEAFF.

In this sample, this clone turned up once. V and J are TRBV29-1 and TRBJ2-1, with 12 bases lining up with TRBD2. There are 14 residues in the CDR3. The germline V gene has CDR1 SQVTM and CDR2 ANQGSEA. V was clipped by 5 bases and J by 9 bases; unmatched bases: 8. The DNA for the CDR3 is TGCAGCGTTCTACCGGGACTAGCGGGCGTTGAGCAGTTCTTC. Amino acid sequence: CSVLPGLAGVEQFF.

The rearrangement links TRBV9 to TRBJ1-1; 9 bases are a match to TRBD1. CDR1 is SGDLS, CDR2 YYNGEE, per germline. With 4 bases clipped from V and 3 bases from J, the junction kept 4 bases outside the gene matches. The CDR3 sequence is 14 residues long. In DNA form, the CDR3 reads TGTGCCAGCAGCCCCGGGACAGGGCACACTGAAGCTTTCTTT. Translating it yields CASSPGTGHTEAFF.

V and J are TRBV24-1 and TRBJ2-3; tentatively, D is TRBD2 (6 bases). Trimming removed 6 bases from V and 4 bases from J, with 10 bases in between. Germline assignment: CDR1 KGHDR and CDR2 SFDVKD. CDR3 length: 13 residues. CDR3 region: CATSLGGSDTQYF. CDR3 DNA sequence: TGTGCCACCAGTTTGGGAGGATCAGATACGCAGTATTTT.

The chain carries TRBV9 and TRBJ1-2, with 9 bases lining up with TRBD1. With 4 bases clipped from V and 7 bases from J, the junction kept 14 bases outside the gene matches. The germline V gene encodes CDR1 SGDLS and CDR2 YYNGEE. This CDR3 comprises 16 residues. The CDR3 spells CASSSPVLQGASGYTF. The CDR3 DNA sequence: TGTGCCAGCAGCTCCCCTGTCTTACAGGGGGCAAGTGGCTACACCTTC.

Of note for this clone: Additional DNA sequences in this sample encode the identical CDR3. The V gene is TRBV29-1, the J gene TRBJ1-2; possibly TRBD1 for D (5 bases). V gave up 1 base and J gave up 8 bases, with 23 bases separating them. Germline CDR1 reads SQVTM; CDR2 reads ANQGSEA. The CDR3 sequence is 16 residues long. CDR3 sequence: CSVEVGSWGGRGGYTF. The CDR3 coding sequence is TGCAGCGTTGAAGTGGGATCATGGGGGGGACGGGGGGGCTACACCTTC.

The chain joins TRBV11-3 to TRBJ1-2, with unresolved D. Germline V CDR1 and CDR2: SGHNT, YENEEA. Trimming shortened V by 0 bases and J by 7 bases, and 18 bases separated the two germline ends. The CDR3 is made up of 16 amino acids. In DNA form, the CDR3 reads TGTGCCAGCAGCTTAGAAAAACTCAAAAGATTACTTGGCTACACCTTC. It codes for CASSLEKLKRLLGYTF. Based on the CDR3 plus reference TRBV11-3 and TRBJ1-2, the full variable domain is EAGVVQSPRYKIIEKKQPVAFWCNPISGHNTLYWYLQNLGQGPELLIRYENEEAVDDSQLPKDRFSAERLKGVDSTLKIQPAELGDSAVYLCASSLEKLKRLLGYTFGSGTRLTVV.

In its sample, this clone was seen a few times. The V call is TRBV24-1, the J call TRBJ2-5, with D unresolved. Trimming shortened V by 7 bases and J by 5 bases, and 13 bases separated the two germline ends. CDR1 is KGHDR, CDR2 SFDVKD, per germline. This CDR3 is 13 amino acids long. The CDR3 nucleotides read TGTGCCACCAGAAGGAGTCAACGGGAGACCCAGTACTTC. Translated, it gives CATRRSQRETQYF.

This rearrangement joins TRBV18 to TRBJ2-1; 7 nucleotides align to TRBD1. The CDR3 loop spans 14 amino acids. The J segment lost 10 bases and the V segment lost 3 bases, leaving 9 bases of the junction unmatched. The germline CDR1 and CDR2 sequences are KGHSH and LQKENI. The CDR3 loop is CASSPPGTVWEQFF. For the CDR3, the DNA is TGTGCCAGCTCACCCCCCGGGACAGTATGGGAGCAGTTCTTC.